The source of this T cell receptor (beta chain) is a study of control samples from healthy donors and cancer patients (dated by TCRdb to 2020 to 2022). Library preparation used the immunoSEQ multiplex PCR assay. TCRdb limited this immuneACCESS table to in-frame rearrangements with V and J called. A share of clones is missing; checked studies link under half to unresolved V genes, and the rest is unexplained. The sample table holds almost 85,000 clones, of which approximately 94% were seen once. Of the sample, around 4.5% is held by the ten largest clones. The CDR3 contains 15 residues, cysteine and phenylalanine counted. The entry retains the CDR3 DNA only, 45 bases that are in frame from base 1. From V the trimming removes 3 bases and from J it removes 5 bases, while the gene matches leave 9 bases of the junction unaccounted for. As encoded in the germline V gene, CDR1 is SGHDT while CDR2 is YYEEEE.

In regard to this clone: Its antigen is unknown. Per-nucleotide qualities are absent, and no much larger clonotype sits a single base away.

Sequenced sample: blood. Recombination joined TRBV5-6 with TRBJ2-7, and 9 bases in between align with TRBD1. The clonotype was recovered from a woman under 30 in good health. The DNA sequence is as follows: TGTGCCAGCAGCTACCATCGGGACAGGGTACACGAGCAGTACTTC. This gives the protein CASSYHRDRVHEQYF.